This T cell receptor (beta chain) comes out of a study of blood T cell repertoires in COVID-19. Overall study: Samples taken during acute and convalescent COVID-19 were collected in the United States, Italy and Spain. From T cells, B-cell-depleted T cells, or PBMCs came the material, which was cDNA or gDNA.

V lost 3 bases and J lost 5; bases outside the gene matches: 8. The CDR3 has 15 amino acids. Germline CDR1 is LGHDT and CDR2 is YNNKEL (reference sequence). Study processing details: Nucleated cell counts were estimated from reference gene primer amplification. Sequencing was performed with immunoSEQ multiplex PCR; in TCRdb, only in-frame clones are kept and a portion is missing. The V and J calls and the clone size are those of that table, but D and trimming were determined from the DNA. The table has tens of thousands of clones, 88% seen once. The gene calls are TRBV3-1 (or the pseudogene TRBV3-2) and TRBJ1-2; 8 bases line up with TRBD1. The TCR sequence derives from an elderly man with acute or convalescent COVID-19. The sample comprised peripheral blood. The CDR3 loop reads CASSQVSDRVYGYTF. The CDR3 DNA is TGTGCCAGCAGCCAGGTCTCGGACAGGGTATATGGCTACACCTTC.